One sample yielded the 21 T cell receptor beta chains listed below, sequenced in a study of early T cells in non-severe SARS-CoV-2 infection. MiXCR, applied by TCRdb to the 5' RACE reads, yields one record per CDR3 protein. The data hold fewer than 100,000 distinct CDR3 sequences, with 7.5% to 10% observed a single time. Sequenced: whole blood. The receptors come from an adult who was a healthcare worker with PCR-confirmed SARS-CoV-2 infection or an uninfected control (not recorded which).

The chain combines TRBV28 with TRBJ1-5; D is possibly TRBD1 (5 bases). This CDR3 contains 15 residues. Germline V gives CDR1 MDHEN, CDR2 SYDVKM. V was clipped by 3 bases and J by 2 bases, with 11 bases between them. The CDR3 here is CASSLGATGNQPQHF. Written as DNA, the CDR3 is TGTGCCAGCAGTTTGGGAGCGACAGGCAATCAGCCCCAGCATTTT.

In this sample, this clonotype turned up many times. The CDR3: CATSRDPAIAGELFF. The CDR3 DNA reads as TGTGCCACCAGCAGAGATCCAGCGATCGCCGGGGAGCTGTTTTTT. The gene calls are TRBV15 and TRBJ2-2; no clear D gene. Trimming cost V 0 bases and J 6 bases, with 11 bases left between them. The CDR3 sequence is 15 residues long. Germline V gives CDR1 LNHNV, CDR2 YYDKDF (reference sequence).

This clonotype was counted many times. The rearrangement links TRBV5-4 to TRBJ2-1, with 9 bases identical to TRBD2. The germline V gene has CDR1 SGHNT and CDR2 YYREEE (reference sequence). This CDR3 has 16 residues. V shed 0 bases, J shed 4 bases, and the junction held 5 bases outside the gene matches. This CDR3 reads CASSLGVTSGYNEQFF. CDR3 nucleotides: TGTGCCAGCAGCTTGGGTGTCACTAGCGGGTACAATGAGCAGTTCTTC.

This clonotype was seen repeatedly, ten times or more. The chain is built from TRBV15 and TRBJ2-1; D gene unclear. V lost 7 bases to trimming and J lost 9 bases, with 16 bases between them. Germline-derived CDR1 and CDR2 are LNHNV and YYDKDF (reference sequence). This CDR3 has 13 residues. CDR3 nucleotide sequence: TGTGCCACCACCCTTGGTGTAGTAGGTGAGCAGTTCTTC. Its protein product is CATTLGVVGEQFF.

CDR3 in DNA: TGTGCCAGCAGCGTGGACAGGCCCAATGAAAAACTGTTTTTT. Its translation: CASSVDRPNEKLFF. The V call is TRBV7-3, the J call TRBJ1-4; the match to TRBD1 covers 7 bases. CDR1 and CDR2 (germline): SGHTA, FQGTGA. The CDR3 covers 14 residues. Unmatched junction bases numbered 5, after V lost 5 bases and J lost 5 bases.

In its sample, this clonotype was seen many times. The chain combines TRBV18 with TRBJ2-2; tentatively, D is TRBD1 or TRBD2 (5 bases each). V shed 3 bases and J shed 1 base, with 12 bases lying between them. This CDR3 spans 16 amino acids. The V gene's germline CDR1 is KGHSH and CDR2 LQKENI. The CDR3 DNA reads TGTGCCAGCTCACCCTCGGGACCTATGAACACCGGGGAGCTGTTTTTT. It specifies CASSPSGPMNTGELFF.

The chain employs TRBV27 and TRBJ2-3; no firm D call. V lost 6 bases and J 1 base, leaving 14 bases between the germline ends. Germline values: CDR1 MNHEY, CDR2 SMNVEV (reference sequence). The CDR3 length is 15 residues. The CDR3 nucleotides are TGTGCCAGCAGAGATTTTGGATTAGGCACAGATACGCAGTATTTT. Protein: CASRDFGLGTDTQYF.

The chain has TRBV2 and TRBJ1-1; D gene ambiguous. V lost 3 bases to trimming and J lost 7 bases, with 9 bases between them. This CDR3 comprises 12 residues. Germline assignment: CDR1 SNHLY and CDR2 FYNNEI. The CDR3: CASSDSRVEAFF. The CDR3, as DNA: TGTGCCAGCAGTGACAGTAGGGTTGAAGCTTTCTTT. Combining the CDR3 with reference TRBV2 and TRBJ1-1 gives the whole variable domain EPEVTQTPSHQVTQMGQEVILRCVPISNHLYFYWYRQILGQKVEFLVSFYNNEISEKSEIFDDQFSVERPDGSNFTLKIRSTKLEDSAMYFCASSDSRVEAFFGQGTRLTVV.

V and J are TRBV4-1 and TRBJ2-5; D perhaps matches TRBD2 (5 bases). In germline, CDR1 is MGHRA, CDR2 YSYEKL. The CDR3 contains 16 residues. The ends were cut back, 4 bases at V and 5 bases at J, with 20 bases in the middle. The CDR3 spells CASSRLTSTSGETQYF. CDR3 DNA: TGCGCCAGCAGCCGCCTGACATCAACCTCGGGGGAGACCCAGTACTTC.

The chain couples TRBV12-3 or TRBV12-4 to TRBJ1-5; D is uncertain. CDR3 length equals 15 residues. Trimming took off 6 bases at V and 2 bases at J, with 14 bases between the two ends. As DNA, the CDR3 is TGTGCCAGCAGCTCTTTGGGGTCTGGCAATCAGCCCCAGCATTTT. Residues: CASSSLGSGNQPQHF.

V gene TRBV11-2 combines with J gene TRBJ1-3, with D uncertain. Germline loops: CDR1 SGHAT, CDR2 FQNNGV. The CDR3 totals 12 residues. Trimming pared 7 bases from V and 1 base from J, leaving 5 bases between. For the CDR3, the DNA is TGTGCCAGCACTTATTCTGGAAACACCATATATTTT. This gives the protein CASTYSGNTIYF.

This clonotype occurred many times. The chain has TRBV5-1 and TRBJ2-3; D is unclear. The CDR3 covers 13 residues. The V end was cut by 1 base, the J end by 1 base, with 4 bases between. Germline V CDR1 and CDR2: SGHRS, YFSETQ. CDR3 loop: CASSLLGTDTQYF. CDR3 nucleotides: TGCGCCAGCAGCTTGTTGGGCACAGATACGCAGTATTTT.

This clonotype has only a few counts. The chain links TRBV10-3 to TRBJ2-3; D may correspond to TRBD1 or TRBD2 (6 bases each). This CDR3 spans 13 amino acids. V dropped 7 bases and J dropped 3 bases, with 11 bases sitting between them. Germline V gene lookup returns CDR1 ENHRY and CDR2 SYGVKD. For the CDR3, the DNA is TGTGCCATCAAAGGAGGGGGTACAGATACGCAGTATTTT. Its protein is CAIKGGGTDTQYF.

V and J are TRBV9 and TRBJ2-7; 10 bases fit TRBD1. The CDR3 covers 15 residues. Germline CDR1 reads SGDLS; CDR2 reads YYNGEE. Germline trimming cut 0 bases from V and 7 bases from J; bases unmatched to any gene: 7. The CDR3 region is CASSVEGTGDGEQYF. Written as DNA, the CDR3 is TGTGCCAGCAGCGTAGAGGGGACAGGGGATGGAGAGCAGTACTTC.

This clonotype has ten or more counts. The chain couples TRBV6-1 to TRBJ2-7, with 7 positions matching TRBD1. Germline V gene sequence: CDR1 MNHNS, CDR2 SASEGT. Trimming took 0 bases from V and 2 from J; bases not matched to a gene: 4. This CDR3 has 15 amino acids. CDR3 bases: TGTGCCAGCAGTGAAGCAGGGACAGTTACCTACGAGCAGTACTTC. This translates into CASSEAGTVTYEQYF.

This clonotype has just a few counts. J is TRBJ1-6 and V is TRBV4-2; the D gene is possibly TRBD1 (5 bases). V was shortened by 4 bases and J by 7 bases, with 29 bases between the two germline ends. The germline V gene encodes CDR1 LGHNA and CDR2 YNFKEQ. CDR3 length: 20 amino acids. CDR3 sequence reads: CASSRRDRDGIRLGNSPLHF. DNA for the CDR3: TGTGCCAGCAGCCGGAGGGATAGGGACGGAATCCGTTTGGGGAATTCACCCCTCCACTTT.

Of note for this clonotype: A read error may be the cause here, since a much bigger clone is one base away. The V call is TRBV3-1, the J call TRBJ1-6, with a weak D call TRBD1 (6 bases). Trimming left V 4 bases short and J 7 bases short, with 11 bases between. Germline values: CDR1 LGHDT, CDR2 YNNKEL (reference sequence). CDR3 length: 14 amino acids. CDR3 in DNA: TGTGCCAGCAGCCGATGGCAGGGGAATTCACCCCTCCACTTT. It is translated as CASSRWQGNSPLHF.

This clonotype has a handful of counts. CDR3 DNA: TGTGCCAGCAGTTACTCAACCGTGGTGGAGACCCAGTACTTC. Translating gives CASSYSTVVETQYF. This chain uses TRBV6-6 with TRBJ2-5; D ambiguous. V lost 0 bases and J lost 5, with 10 bases in between. Germline CDR1 MNHNY, CDR2 SVGAGI (reference sequence). The CDR3 is 14 amino acids.

V gene TRBV7-2 combines with J gene TRBJ2-3; weak D call: TRBD2 (5 bases). This CDR3 contains 14 residues. V was shortened by 2 bases and J by 5 bases, with 11 bases between the two germline ends. Germline CDR1 reads SGHTA; CDR2 reads FQGNSA. The CDR3 loop reads CASSLQAGKDTQYF. CDR3 DNA sequence: TGTGCCAGCAGCTTACAGGCCGGGAAAGATACGCAGTATTTT.

The CDR3: CASSFKGLEAFF. CDR3 nucleotide sequence: TGTGCCAGCAGTTTCAAGGGGCTTGAAGCTTTCTTT. The chain is built from TRBV28 and TRBJ1-1, with D possibly being TRBD1 (5 bases). Germline V gene sequence: CDR1 MDHEN, CDR2 SYDVKM. This CDR3 region has 12 residues. V lost 3 bases and J 7 bases, leaving 9 bases between the germline ends.

The chain uses TRBV5-5 and TRBJ2-1; TRBD2 agrees at 14 bases. The V gene end was trimmed by 4 bases and the J gene end by 4 bases; junction bases not matched to a gene: 7. The length of the CDR3 is 17 residues. Looked up from germline, CDR1 is SGHKS and CDR2 is YYEKEE (reference sequence). CDR3 in amino acids: CASSGGTSGSRYNEQFF. CDR3 sequence (DNA): TGTGCCAGCAGCGGCGGGACTAGCGGGAGTAGATACAATGAGCAGTTCTTC.